A selection of T cell receptor beta chains follows, all from one sample in a study of beta chain features in type 1 diabetes. Clones were read by immunoSEQ multiplex PCR, and TCRdb kept only the in-frame ones, dropping some. Among roughly 100,000 clones, 25% to 35% were seen once, and the ten largest hold more than 0.45%. The sequenced sample consisted of central memory CD4+ T cells from blood. These receptors came from a woman under 30 with type 1 diabetes. Both conserved end residues are part of each CDR3. A D gene is named only where the DNA matches it firmly. Only some rows state a clone size, as once, few, many or a class for expanded clones.

CDR3nt: TGTGCCAGCAGCCCCACTAGCGGGAGGGCCGCGGACGGGGAGCTGTTTTTT; CDR3aa: CASSPTSGRAADGELFF; d_gene: TRBD2; abundance: few; v_gene: TRBV9; j_gene: TRBJ2-2
CDR3nt: TGTGCCAGCAGCCCCTTTCCGGGACTAGGGCACTTC; CDR3aa: CASSPFPGLGHF; d_gene: TRBD2; abundance: NA; v_gene: TRBV11-2; j_gene: TRBJ2-4
CDR3nt: TGTGCCAGCAATTCGTTCCACGGACAGGGGAATGGCTACACCTTC; CDR3aa: CASNSFHGQGNGYTF; d_gene: TRBD1; abundance: few; v_gene: TRBV27; j_gene: TRBJ1-2
CDR3nt: TGCGCCAGCAGCCAAGAATTTACAGTAGACTATGGCTACACCTTC; CDR3aa: CASSQEFTVDYGYTF; d_gene: NA; abundance: NA; v_gene: TRBV4-1; j_gene: TRBJ1-2
CDR3nt: TGCGCCAGCAGCCAAGAGCAGGGATTGGATACGCAGTATTTT; CDR3aa: CASSQEQGLDTQYF; d_gene: NA; abundance: few; v_gene: TRBV4-3; j_gene: TRBJ2-3
CDR3nt: TGCAGCGTTGAAGAGAGACAGGGGGCTTCGAACACCGGGGAGCTGTTTTTT; CDR3aa: CSVEERQGASNTGELFF; d_gene: TRBD1; abundance: NA; v_gene: TRBV29-1; j_gene: TRBJ2-2
CDR3nt: TGTGCCAGCTCACCACCGGGACAGGGCGCTCCTAACTATGGCTACACCTTC; CDR3aa: CASSPPGQGAPNYGYTF; d_gene: TRBD1; abundance: few; v_gene: TRBV18; j_gene: TRBJ1-2
CDR3nt: TGCGCCAGCAGCTTTCCTAGCGGGAACTACAATGAGCAGTTCTTC; CDR3aa: CASSFPSGNYNEQFF; d_gene: TRBD2; abundance: few; v_gene: TRBV5-1; j_gene: TRBJ2-1
CDR3nt: TGCAGCGTAACGGGCCCCAGCGGAAATACGCAGTATTTT; CDR3aa: CSVTGPSGNTQYF; d_gene: NA; abundance: NA; v_gene: TRBV29-1; j_gene: TRBJ2-3
CDR3nt: TGCGCCAGCAGCTTTGGCAGGTCGAACCCTGGGGCCAACGTCCTGACTTTC; CDR3aa: CASSFGRSNPGANVLTF; d_gene: NA; abundance: few; v_gene: TRBV5-1; j_gene: TRBJ2-6
CDR3nt: TGCGCCAGCAGCCAAGACGCCGCCTCGGGTGAAAAACTGTTTTTT; CDR3aa: CASSQDAASGEKLFF; d_gene: NA; abundance: NA; v_gene: TRBV4-1; j_gene: TRBJ1-4
CDR3nt: TGTGCCAGCAGCTTACGGAGGACTTCGAACACCGGGGAGCTGTTTTTT; CDR3aa: CASSLRRTSNTGELFF; d_gene: NA; abundance: NA; v_gene: TRBV7-2; j_gene: TRBJ2-2
CDR3nt: TGTGCCAGCAGTTTCGCAGCTGGAGGCTATGGCTACACCTTC; CDR3aa: CASSFAAGGYGYTF; d_gene: NA; abundance: NA; v_gene: TRBV28; j_gene: TRBJ1-2
CDR3nt: TGCGCCAGCAGTGAGCCCATCGACGGGAACTATGGCTACACCTTC; CDR3aa: CASSEPIDGNYGYTF; d_gene: NA; abundance: few; v_gene: TRBV10-1; j_gene: TRBJ1-2
CDR3nt: TGTGCCAGTAGTAGGGGGGTTACCTTCCCCGCTAACACTGAAGCTTTCTTT; CDR3aa: CASSRGVTFPANTEAFF; d_gene: NA; abundance: few; v_gene: TRBV19; j_gene: TRBJ1-1
CDR3nt: TGTGCCAGCAGCTTAGGACAGCATAGCAATCAGCCCCAGCATTTT; CDR3aa: CASSLGQHSNQPQHF; d_gene: NA; abundance: few; v_gene: TRBV7-2; j_gene: TRBJ1-5
CDR3nt: TGTGCCAGTAGTAAGACGGCGGGCAATCAGCCCCAGCATTTT; CDR3aa: CASSKTAGNQPQHF; d_gene: NA; abundance: NA; v_gene: TRBV19; j_gene: TRBJ1-5
CDR3nt: TGTGCCAGCAGCCAAGATGCCCAGGCTATTCAAGCAAATCAGCCCCAGCATTTT; CDR3aa: CASSQDAQAIQANQPQHF; d_gene: NA; abundance: NA; v_gene: TRBV14; j_gene: TRBJ1-5
CDR3nt: TGCGCCAGCAGACGAGGGGCAGGGGGATCGCGGGGCGCCGCAGATACGCAGTATTTT; CDR3aa: CASRRGAGGSRGAADTQYF; d_gene: NA; abundance: few; v_gene: TRBV5-1; j_gene: TRBJ2-3
CDR3nt: TGTGCCAGTAGTCCCCAGATTGGGGCGCGCAATCAGCCCCAGCATTTT; CDR3aa: CASSPQIGARNQPQHF; d_gene: NA; abundance: few; v_gene: TRBV19; j_gene: TRBJ1-5
CDR3nt: TGTGCCAGCAGTTTAACAGGGGGCAACGCCGGGGAGCTGTTTTTT; CDR3aa: CASSLTGGNAGELFF; d_gene: TRBD1; abundance: NA; v_gene: TRBV28; j_gene: TRBJ2-2
CDR3nt: TGCGCCAGCAGCTTGTCCTCACTAGGCGCCCGCACAGATACGCAGTATTTT; CDR3aa: CASSLSSLGARTDTQYF; d_gene: NA; abundance: NA; v_gene: TRBV5-1; j_gene: TRBJ2-3
CDR3nt: TGTGCCAGCAGCTTGGCGGCCGGGGGGAAGGTCTATGGCTACACCTTC; CDR3aa: CASSLAAGGKVYGYTF; d_gene: NA; abundance: NA; v_gene: TRBV5-6; j_gene: TRBJ1-2
CDR3nt: TGCGCCAGCAGCTTGGGACCGACTACGACTAGCGGGGTTACCGGGGAGCTGTTTTTT; CDR3aa: CASSLGPTTTSGVTGELFF; d_gene: TRBD2; abundance: few; v_gene: TRBV5-1; j_gene: TRBJ2-2
CDR3nt: TGTGCCAGCAGCTCGGACAGCCCCAGGTCATATGGCTACACCTTC; CDR3aa: CASSSDSPRSYGYTF; d_gene: NA; abundance: few; v_gene: TRBV7-2; j_gene: TRBJ1-2
CDR3nt: TGTGCCTGGACTCGTAGCGGGCGAACCGGGGAGCTGTTTTTT; CDR3aa: CAWTRSGRTGELFF; d_gene: TRBD2; abundance: NA; v_gene: TRBV30; j_gene: TRBJ2-2